This TCR beta chain appears in the sequencing data of a study of T cell changes during pregnancy in multiple sclerosis. The assay was immunoSEQ multiplex PCR, and TCRdb's table has in-frame clones only and misses some. Of tens of thousands of clones listed, almost 90% are singletons. This clone was seen just once. The source was peripheral blood, collected in the first trimester of pregnancy. The origin of this receptor is a female donor in good health, enrolled as a control in a pregnancy study.

The CDR3 sequence: CASSLGRPGRRQFF. The DNA of the CDR3 is TGTGCCAGCAGCTTGGGGAGGCCGGGCCGGCGACAGTTCTTC. The chain joins TRBV5-4 to TRBJ2-1, with D possibly TRBD2 on 5 matching bases. There are 14 residues in the CDR3. With 0 bases removed from V and 13 bases from J, the gap between germline ends came to 17 bases. The V gene's germline CDR1 is SGHNT and CDR2 YYREEE (reference sequence).